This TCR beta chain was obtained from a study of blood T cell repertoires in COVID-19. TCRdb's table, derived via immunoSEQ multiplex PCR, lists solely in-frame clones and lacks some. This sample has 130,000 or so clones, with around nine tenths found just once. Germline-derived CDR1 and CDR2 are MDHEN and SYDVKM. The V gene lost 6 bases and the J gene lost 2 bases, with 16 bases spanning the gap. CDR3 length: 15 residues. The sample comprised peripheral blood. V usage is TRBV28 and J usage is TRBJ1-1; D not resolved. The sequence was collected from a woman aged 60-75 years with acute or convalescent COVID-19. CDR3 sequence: CASSDIFEGNTEAFF. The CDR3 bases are TGTGCCAGCAGCGATATATTTGAGGGTAACACTGAAGCTTTCTTT.